These 16 T cell receptor beta chains were all obtained from the same sample, sequenced in a study of blood T cells in healthy people across ages. For the second PCR, which ran for 7 to 11 cycles, a sample-barcoded 5' primer and a J-beta primer mix were used. TCRdb re-called the 5' RACE reads with MiXCR, one entry per CDR3 protein. The sample has hundreds of thousands of distinct CDR3 sequences, 45% to 70% seen once. The sample taken for sequencing was blood. All receptors derive from a man between 35 and 55 years old in good health.

The chain couples TRBV7-2 to TRBJ2-2; 11 bases map to TRBD2. This CDR3 region has 18 residues. Unmatched junction bases numbered 15, after V lost 7 bases and J lost 5 bases. Germline CDR1 and CDR2: SGHTA and FQGNSA. The CDR3 region has the DNA TGTGCCAGCAACCCCTTTCAGGCTAGCGGGAGGAGAACCGGGGAGCTGTTTTTT. It yields the protein CASNPFQASGRRTGELFF.

V and J are TRBV7-9 and TRBJ2-1; D is unresolved. The germline V gene encodes CDR1 SEHNR and CDR2 FQNEAQ (reference sequence). Trimming removed 5 bases from V and 2 bases from J, with 16 bases in between. The CDR3 contains 16 residues. This chain's CDR3 is CASSPALGKTYNEQFF. The CDR3 DNA sequence: TGTGCCAGCAGCCCAGCGCTTGGGAAAACCTACAATGAGCAGTTCTTC.

This clonotype was counted between two and nine times. The chain couples TRBV12-3 or TRBV12-4 to TRBJ2-5, with D perhaps being TRBD1 or TRBD2 (5 bases each). The CDR3 covers 14 residues. V lost 2 bases to trimming and J lost 9 bases, with 16 bases between them. The DNA for the CDR3 is TGTGCCAGCAGTTTAAGGGGCGCCAACGGGGCCCAGTACTTC. Its protein is CASSLRGANGAQYF.

J is TRBJ1-4 and V is TRBV15; unclear D gene. Trimming took 1 base from V and 1 from J, leaving 7 bases between them. Looked up from germline, CDR1 is LNHNV and CDR2 is YYDKDF (reference sequence). This CDR3 spans 15 amino acids. The CDR3 region has the DNA TGTGCCACCAGCAGAGGACTCGGAACTAATGAAAAACTGTTTTTT. Its translation is CATSRGLGTNEKLFF.

This clonotype was counted between two and nine times. The chain uses TRBV7-2 and TRBJ1-5; D may be TRBD1 (5 bases). The V and J ends lost 10 bases and 1 base respectively, with 14 bases between them. This CDR3 contains 14 residues. Per the germline V gene, CDR1 is SGHTA and CDR2 is FQGNSA. DNA for the CDR3: TGTGCCATCAAGGTTGCAGGGAGCAATCAGCCCCAGCATTTT. Amino acids: CAIKVAGSNQPQHF.

There are a few counts of this clonotype. This chain uses TRBV7-2 with TRBJ1-1; possibly TRBD1 for D (5 bases). Between the trimmed V and J ends, which lost 4 bases and 0 bases, there was a span of 15 bases. Germline CDR1 reads SGHTA; CDR2 reads FQGNSA. This CDR3 has 16 amino acids. CDR3 in DNA: TGTGCCAGCAGCTCGGACACCCTCCTCATGAACACTGAAGCTTTCTTT. It yields the protein CASSSDTLLMNTEAFF.

The chain is built from TRBV7-9 and TRBJ1-2, with D unclear. The germline V gene encodes CDR1 SEHNR and CDR2 FQNEAQ (reference sequence). The V end lost 5 bases, the J end lost 6 bases, and 10 bases lay between the germline ends. CDR3 size: 12 residues. CDR3 bases: TGTGCCAGCAGCCCCTTAATTGATGGCTACACCTTC. This codes for CASSPLIDGYTF. Together with reference TRBV7-9 and TRBJ1-2, the CDR3 gives the full variable domain: DTGVSQNPRHKITKRGQNVTFRCDPISEHNRLYWYRQTLGQGPEFLTYFQNEAQLEKSRLLSDRFSAERPKGSFSTLEIQRTEQGDSAMYLCASSPLIDGYTFGSGTRLTVV.

In this sample, this clonotype turned up many times. CDR3 amino acids: CSVRKTASYEQYF. The CDR3 DNA sequence: TGCAGCGTCCGCAAGACAGCGTCCTACGAGCAGTACTTC. The V and J genes are TRBV29-1 and TRBJ2-7; TRBD1 is a possible D gene (5 bases). CDR1 is SQVTM and CDR2 is ANQGSEA in the germline V gene. The germline V and J ends were trimmed by 6 bases and 1 base, with 13 bases remaining between them. The CDR3 loop spans 13 amino acids.

This clonotype was seen at least ten times. The rearrangement joins TRBV30 to TRBJ2-4; D is perhaps TRBD1 (7 bases). CDR3 length equals 13 residues. The ends were cut back, 7 bases at V and 4 bases at J, with 14 bases in the middle. Germline values: CDR1 GTSNPN, CDR2 SVGIG (reference sequence). The CDR3 loop is CAFGQEGKNIQYF. The CDR3 nucleotides read TGTGCCTTCGGACAGGAGGGTAAAAACATTCAGTACTTC.

The J gene is TRBJ2-1, the V gene TRBV12-3 or TRBV12-4; 7 nucleotides match TRBD2. The CDR3 length is 16 residues. Trimming cost V 1 base and J 6 bases; bases outside gene matches: 9. The DNA of the CDR3 is TGTGCCAGCAGTTTAGTGACTAGCCCGAGGGGCAATGAGCAGTTCTTC. Translation: CASSLVTSPRGNEQFF.

This clonotype was counted between two and nine times. The J gene is TRBJ2-1, the V gene TRBV4-2, with D maybe TRBD2 (5 bases). CDR3 size: 16 residues. Germline lookup yields CDR1 LGHNA and CDR2 YNFKEQ. Trimming stripped 0 bases from V and 0 bases from J, with 9 bases between. CDR3 loop: CASSQEWESSYNEQFF. CDR3 coding DNA: TGTGCCAGCAGCCAAGAGTGGGAGAGCTCCTACAATGAGCAGTTCTTC.

The V call is TRBV6-2 or TRBV6-3, the J call TRBJ1-4, with D unclear. Germline V lookup: CDR1 MNHEY, CDR2 SVGEGT. Trimming shortened V by 5 bases and J by 8 bases, and 9 bases separated the two germline ends. The CDR3 runs to 12 residues. The CDR3 DNA is TGTGCCAGCAGTGATGGGAGGGAAAAACTGTTTTTT. This sequence encodes CASSDGREKLFF.

This chain connects TRBV7-6 to TRBJ2-2, with TRBD2 identical over 13 bases. CDR1 is SGHVS and CDR2 is FNYEAQ in the germline V gene. The CDR3 has 15 residues. The V gene end was trimmed by 5 bases and the J gene end by 6 bases; junction bases not matched to a gene: 3. For the CDR3, the DNA is TGTGCCAGCAGCCTGACTAGCGGGGGGCCCGGGGAGCTGTTTTTT. Its translation: CASSLTSGGPGELFF.

This clonotype was observed a handful of times. This chain uses TRBV27 with TRBJ2-7; TRBD1 aligns across 7 bases. The CDR3 runs to 13 residues. With V trimmed by 3 bases and J by 6 bases, 5 bases remained unmatched. CDR1 is MNHEY, CDR2 SMNVEV, per germline (reference sequence). CDR3 sequence (DNA): TGTGCCAGCAGTTTTCTAGGGGGCGGCGAGCAGTACTTC. Its protein is CASSFLGGGEQYF.

This clonotype has only a few counts. The chain links TRBV20-1 to TRBJ2-1; 8 positions agree with TRBD2. This CDR3 comprises 12 residues. The germline gives CDR1 DFQATT, CDR2 SNEGSKA (reference sequence). DNA for the CDR3: TGCAGCCAAGGGACTAGTGCCAATGAGCAGTTCTTC. It codes for CSQGTSANEQFF.

This clonotype was counted between two and nine times. The CDR3 nucleotides are TGTGCCAGCAGTTTATGGGTTGGGGGGACTAGGGGAAATGAGCAGTTCTTC. Encoded protein: CASSLWVGGTRGNEQFF. V gene TRBV12-3 or TRBV12-4 combines with J gene TRBJ2-1; 8 bases agree with TRBD2. Trimming cost V 2 bases and J 7 bases; bases outside gene matches: 13. The length of the CDR3 is 17 residues.